The source of this T cell receptor beta chain is a study of PD-1 blockade in mismatch repair-deficient tumors listed by TCRdb under 2017. Broadly, across the study: The trial enrolled 85 to 100 consecutive patients with under 15 mismatch repair-deficient cancer types between late 2013 and late 2016, all previously treated and progressing. Tumor-associated T cell clones in the peripheral blood of patients responding to PD-1 blockade were tracked using deep sequencing of TCR CDR3 regions. What the work shows at the level of the full study, not this receptor alone: Rapid expansion after pembrolizumab followed by contraction, generally before radiologic responses, was shown by tumor-resident clones, which were often undetectable in blood before treatment.

For every enrolled patient, mismatch repair deficiency was confirmed by either polymerase chain reaction or immunohistochemistry. TCR sequencing was performed for three patients who responded to pembrolizumab therapy. The phase II trial prospectively tested pembrolizumab PD-1 blockade in advanced mismatch repair-deficient cancers regardless of tissue of origin. Serial peripheral blood T cell samples were collected before and at multiple times after starting PD-1 blockade. Blood sampling times were reported as weeks after the first pembrolizumab dose. The germline V gene sets CDR1 to SGDLS and CDR2 to YYNGEE. From the cysteine up to the phenylalanine, the CDR3 has a length of 14 residues. The sequence is cut down to CDR3 DNA, 42 bases in frame from base 1. Deletion took 0 bases off V and 0 bases off J, with a span of 7 bases between the germline ends. As regards this clone: The specificity of this receptor is unknown. No much larger clonotype is one base removed from it; base qualities were not supplied.

Library creation used the immunoSEQ multiplex PCR assay. Sourced from immuneACCESS, this table was stored by TCRdb with only in-frame sequences that have V and J called. A share of the clones is absent; for the studies checked, an unresolved V gene accounts for under half, and the remainder has no known explanation. For this sample there are about 38,000 clones; around 83% appear just once. Together, the top ten hold under 4% of the sample. The receptor was isolated from an adult with mismatch repair-deficient cancer. Material: peripheral blood, obtained roughly 76 weeks after starting pembrolizumab. The chain employs TRBV9 and TRBJ2-7; no D gene call is confident. The CDR3 in this case is CASSVADNSYEQYF. The base sequence is TGTGCCAGCAGCGTAGCCGACAACTCCTACGAGCAGTACTTC.